This TCR beta chain was identified in a study of blood T cells in healthy people across ages. General study findings and limits: Diversity was higher, and naive CD4+ cells more numerous, in long-lived donors than in aged donors. Older age went with lower TCR beta diversity per million T cells, in a roughly linear way.

Total RNA extracted from each sample amounted to at least 5 micrograms. PCR was performed a second time for about 7 to 11 cycles using a sample-barcoded 5' primer and a J-beta primer mix. Tagging of each cDNA molecule was performed by a template-switch adaptor with 12 random nucleotides. A single record per CDR3 protein comes from TCRdb applying MiXCR to the 5' RACE reads. Among roughly 1,500,000 distinct CDR3 sequences listed, roughly 32% were seen once. This clonotype has just a few counts. Its antigen is unidentified. The V end was cut by 6 bases, the J end by 0 bases, with 17 bases between. The CDR3 is 16 amino acids. The germline CDR1 and CDR2 sequences are MNHEY and SMNVEV (reference sequence).

The material sequenced was blood. This receptor was identified in a woman in her 30s in good health. V gene TRBV27 combines with J gene TRBJ1-2; D unresolved. CDR3 nucleotides: TGTGCCAGCAGACATCCCTTAGGGCCGACTAACTATGGCTACACCTTC. Translation: CASRHPLGPTNYGYTF.